The 20 T cell receptor beta chains given below trace back to one sample, sequenced in a study of CD8+CD57+ T cells in acquired aplastic anemia (dated by TCRdb to 2016 to 2019). The listed sequencing device is Illumina HiSeq 2000. Profiling of TCR beta VDJ combinations and CDR3 sequences used genomic DNA as the template. The public reads were run again by TCRdb, first through fastp at Q25 and then through MiXCR, and only productive beta chains were kept. Each entry merges the rows of one CDR3 protein and shows their most common DNA and genes. The sample table lists 100,000 to 150,000 distinct CDR3 sequences, roughly 50% of them with a count of one. The top ten clones comprise about 2.5% of the sample. Source material: sorted CD4+, CD8+, or CD8+CD57+ T cells (not recorded which) from PBMCs. Receptors were obtained from a human donor in good health, serving as a control.

This chain joins TRBV7-8 and TRBJ2-7; D possibly corresponds to TRBD1 (6 bases). This CDR3 has 15 residues. Germline CDR1 and CDR2: SGHVS and FQNEAQ. The V gene lost 1 base and the J gene lost 0 bases, with 10 bases spanning the gap. In nucleotides, the CDR3 is TGTGCCAGCAGCTTAGGGACAGTTCTCTCCTACGAGCAGTACTTC. It yields the protein CASSLGTVLSYEQYF.

This clonotype has a handful of counts. CDR3 loop: CATSRVDTYGYTF. The CDR3 DNA is TGTGCCACCAGCAGAGTGGACACCTATGGCTACACCTTC. The chain recombines TRBV15 with TRBJ1-2; tentatively, D is TRBD1 (5 bases). V lost 1 base and J 4 bases, leaving 7 bases between the germline ends. The V gene's germline CDR1 is LNHNV and CDR2 YYDKDF (reference sequence). The CDR3 length is 13 residues.

The CDR3 reads CSSMIGGRDEQYF. DNA for the CDR3: TGCAGCTCAATGATAGGGGGCAGGGACGAGCAGTACTTC. V is TRBV29-1 and J is TRBJ2-7; 7 nucleotides agree with TRBD1. Germline V gene data show CDR1 as SQVTM and CDR2 as ANQGSEA. The CDR3 is made up of 13 amino acids. V lost 8 bases to trimming and J lost 5 bases; unmatched junction nucleotides: 12.

The chain joins TRBV20-1 to TRBJ1-2; D is unresolved. This CDR3 is built from 9 residues. Germline CDR1 reads DFQATT; CDR2 reads SNEGSKA (reference sequence). V was trimmed by 5 bases and J by 6 bases, leaving 4 bases between them. Here the CDR3 DNA reads TGCAGTGCTGGACATGGCTACACCTTC. Translating it yields CSAGHGYTF.

In the case of this clonotype: One end of the junction is discordant with germline, which a read error may explain. The genes are TRBV7-2 and TRBJ2-5; D perhaps matches TRBD2 (6 bases). The CDR3 is 15 amino acids. Germline V gene data show CDR1 as SGHTA and CDR2 as FQGNSA. In DNA form, the CDR3 reads TGTGCCAGCAGCTTAGTAGCGGACCCCCAAGAGATCCAGTACTTC. It yields the protein CASSLVADPQEIQYF.

As concerns this clonotype: Just one base apart from a much larger clone, this may be a read error. This rearrangement joins TRBV10-3 to TRBJ1-5, with a tentative D call TRBD1 (6 bases). Looked up from germline, CDR1 is ENHRY and CDR2 is SYGVKD. The V and J ends lost 10 bases and 5 bases respectively, with 21 bases between them. The CDR3 runs 15 residues. The CDR3 loop is CASGSAGGSDQPQHF. CDR3 coding DNA: TGTGCCAGTGGGTCCGCCGGGGGCAGCGATCAGCCCCAGCATTTT.

The sample holds many counts of this clonotype. CDR3 coding DNA: TGTGCCAGTAGTATAGATCGGTCATATGAGTTTGGCTACACCTTC. Its protein is CASSIDRSYEFGYTF. The J gene is TRBJ1-2, the V gene TRBV19; D not resolved. CDR3 size: 15 residues. Germline CDR1 is LNHDA and CDR2 is SQIVND (reference sequence). V gave up 0 bases and J gave up 7 bases, with 15 bases separating them.

The chain couples TRBV7-2 to TRBJ1-4; TRBD1 matches at 10 bases. V lost 5 bases and J lost 3; bases outside the gene matches: 3. This CDR3 is built from 15 residues. Germline assignment: CDR1 SGHTA and CDR2 FQGNSA. DNA for the CDR3: TGTGCCAGCAGCCGGGGACAGGGGTCTAATGAAAAACTGTTTTTT. Translated, it gives CASSRGQGSNEKLFF.

This clonotype was counted a few times. A read error may produce the germline difference seen at one junction end. The rearrangement uses TRBV19 and TRBJ1-6; TRBD1 might be the D (5 bases). CDR3 length: 14 amino acids. Per the germline V gene, CDR1 is LNHDA and CDR2 is SQIVND (reference sequence). The CDR3 loop is CASNHLTAISPLLF. The DNA of the CDR3 is TGTGCCAGTAATCACCTGACAGCCATTTCACCCCTCCTCTTT.

This chain uses TRBV20-1 with TRBJ2-7; 8 nucleotides agree with TRBD1. CDR1 is DFQATT, CDR2 SNEGSKA, per germline (reference sequence). The CDR3 contains 14 residues. The CDR3 nucleotides read TGCAGCGCCCCCCTGGGACAGGCCTCCTACGAGCAGTACTTC. Protein sequence: CSAPLGQASYEQYF.

This clonotype was detected many times. This chain connects TRBV19 to TRBJ1-5, with 9 bases lining up with TRBD1. This CDR3 region has 14 residues. V shed 7 bases, J shed 9 bases, and the junction held 10 bases outside the gene matches. In germline, CDR1 is LNHDA, CDR2 SQIVND (reference sequence). The CDR3 nucleotides read TGTGCCAGTACCATACAGGGGGCGCGAAGGCCCCAGCATTTT. Translating it yields CASTIQGARRPQHF.

There are a few counts of this clonotype. The chain links TRBV19 to TRBJ2-3; 7 bases map to TRBD2. CDR1 and CDR2 from the germline V gene are LNHDA and SQIVND (reference sequence). V gave up 6 bases and J gave up 0 bases; unmatched junction bases: 6. The CDR3 extends over 15 amino acids. CDR3 bases: TGTGCCAGTAGAGTATCTAGCGGTAGCACAGATACGCAGTATTTT. Its protein is CASRVSSGSTDTQYF. The entire variable domain, with the rest obtained from reference TRBV19 and TRBJ2-3, is as follows: DGGITQSPKYLFRKEGQNVTLSCEQNLNHDAMYWYRQDPGQGLRLIYYSQIVNDFQKGDIAEGYSVSREKKESFPLTVTSAQKNPTAFYLCASRVSSGSTDTQYFGPGTRLTVL.

The CDR3 reads CASSLARTSYGYTF. The CDR3 DNA sequence: TGTGCCAGCAGCTTAGCGAGGACTTCCTATGGCTACACCTTC. The V call is TRBV7-8, the J call TRBJ1-2, with no clear D. Germline V lookup: CDR1 SGHVS, CDR2 FQNEAQ. The CDR3 loop spans 14 amino acids. Trimming pared 0 bases from V and 4 bases from J, leaving 9 bases between.

This chain links TRBV15 with TRBJ1-2; perhaps TRBD1 as D (5 bases). Per germline, CDR1 LNHNV and CDR2 YYDKDF (reference sequence). The CDR3 contains 16 residues. V lost 0 bases to trimming and J lost 4 bases, with 15 bases between them. CDR3 residues: CATSRDAGVRGYGYTF. CDR3 sequence (DNA): TGTGCCACCAGCAGAGATGCGGGGGTACGTGGCTATGGCTACACCTTC. The full variable domain, its missing parts supplied by reference TRBV15 and TRBJ1-2, is DAMVIQNPRYQVTQFGKPVTLSCSQTLNHNVMYWYQQKSSQAPKLLFHYYDKDFNNEADTPDNFQSRRPNTSFCFLDIRSPGLGDTAMYLCATSRDAGVRGYGYTFGSGTRLTVV.

This chain links TRBV20-1 with TRBJ1-2, with TRBD1 identical over 7 bases. The germline V gene has CDR1 DFQATT and CDR2 SNEGSKA (reference sequence). V lost 6 bases, J lost 0 bases, and 10 bases stayed unmatched. The CDR3 covers 15 residues. CDR3 nucleotides: TGCAGTGCCTCGGGGACAGACCATTCTAACTATGGCTACACCTTC. Amino acids: CSASGTDHSNYGYTF.

The chain is built from TRBV6-5 and TRBJ2-2; maybe TRBD1 (5 bases). This CDR3 region has 15 residues. From germline, CDR1 is MNHEY and CDR2 SVGAGI. The V end was cut by 2 bases, the J end by 7 bases, with 14 bases between. CDR3 region: CASSYRSQGIGELFF. The CDR3 DNA follows: TGTGCCAGCAGTTACCGATCCCAGGGTATCGGGGAGCTGTTTTTT.

V and J are TRBV7-6 and TRBJ2-3; the match to TRBD1 covers 8 bases. The CDR3 totals 15 residues. Germline trimming cut 5 bases from V and 2 bases from J; bases unmatched to any gene: 6. CDR1 and CDR2 from the germline V gene are SGHVS and FNYEAQ. The DNA of the CDR3 is TGTGCCAGCAGCCCCCGGACAGGGTACACAGATACGCAGTATTTT. This codes for CASSPRTGYTDTQYF.

The rearrangement joins TRBV10-3 to TRBJ2-7, with D perhaps TRBD1 (5 bases). Germline CDR1 reads ENHRY; CDR2 reads SYGVKD. Trimming stripped 10 bases from V and 2 bases from J, with 9 bases between. This CDR3 has 11 residues. CDR3 region: CATTGPYEQYF. The CDR3 bases are TGTGCCACCACAGGCCCCTACGAGCAGTACTTC.

The rearrangement uses TRBV15 and TRBJ1-6; no clear D gene. V was pared by 0 bases and J by 9 bases, with 15 bases between. The germline CDR1 and CDR2 sequences are LNHNV and YYDKDF (reference sequence). The CDR3 consists of 16 residues. The CDR3: CATSRDTSVTSSPLHF. In DNA form, the CDR3 reads TGTGCCACCAGCAGAGATACGAGTGTCACTAGTTCACCCCTCCACTTT. Supplemented by reference TRBV15 and TRBJ1-6, the full variable domain reads DAMVIQNPRYQVTQFGKPVTLSCSQTLNHNVMYWYQQKSSQAPKLLFHYYDKDFNNEADTPDNFQSRRPNTSFCFLDIRSPGLGDTAMYLCATSRDTSVTSSPLHFGNGTRLTVT.

This clonotype was counted ten times or more. V gene TRBV7-3 combines with J gene TRBJ2-3; 9 nucleotides line up with TRBD2. The V gene's germline CDR1 is SGHTA and CDR2 FQGTGA. CDR3 length equals 15 residues. Losses at the gene ends were 3 bases for V and 5 bases for J; bases not matched to a gene: 6. CDR3 nucleotide sequence: TGTGCCAGCAGCTTTAAGCGGGGGGTGGGAGATACGCAGTATTTT. Its protein product is CASSFKRGVGDTQYF.